Here is one TCR beta chain with its context. The antigen remains undetermined. Primed by a sample-barcoded 5' primer and a J-beta primer mix, a second PCR proceeded for about 6 to 11 cycles. Each cDNA molecule carried a tag from a template-switch adaptor that contained 12 random nucleotides. TCRdb processed the 5' RACE reads anew with MiXCR; each CDR3 protein has one entry. The table includes roughly 1,700,000 distinct CDR3 sequences, under 30% detected once. In germline, CDR1 is DFQATT, CDR2 SNEGSKA (reference sequence). CDR3 length: 15 amino acids. Trimming at V came to 0 bases and at J to 13 bases, leaving 13 bases not matched to a gene. These data are taken from a study of blood T cells in healthy people across ages. Study-wide findings and caveats: The study found more naive CD4+ cells and higher diversity in long-lived than aged donors.

Every donor contributed about 10 milliliters of peripheral blood by blood draw. Specimen: blood. This rearrangement joins TRBV20-1 to TRBJ2-4, with 9 positions matching TRBD2. This TCR was recovered from a woman aged 25 to 39 in good health. This chain's CDR3 is CSARDSISGSYEQYF. CDR3 coding DNA: TGCAGTGCTAGAGATAGCATTAGCGGGAGCTATGAGCAGTACTTC.